This T cell receptor beta chain was obtained from a study of cytomegalovirus exposure and HLA in healthy donors. Primers included in the PCR were 60 Vbeta and 13 Jbeta primers. Original processing notes: Per a later analysis, the number of unique TCR beta chains was roughly 80 million, of which roughly 10 million were shared. Assay: immunoSEQ multiplex PCR; the TCRdb copy retains only in-frame clones and omits some. From that table come the V and J calls and clone size; the DNA was used to work out D and trimming. The sample includes approximately 100,000 clones, 69% of them seen just once. This clone was seen more than once but under ten times. Its matching antigen is unknown. Overall study findings and caveats: Roughly uniform sequencing depth across donors was assumed, possibly incorrectly. A later analysis linked a missense variant in DCLRE1C to the trimming of TCR beta V and J genes. Follow-up analysis seemed to connect common viral pathogens with several of the most significant clusters identified.

This CDR3 contains 15 residues. V was trimmed by 1 base and J by 2 bases, leaving 8 bases between them. Germline V lookup: CDR1 SGHAT, CDR2 FQNNGV. The source of this sequence is a female donor in good health and CMV-seronegative. The chain is built from TRBV11-2 and TRBJ2-2, with D tentatively TRBD1 (6 bases). The sample consisted of PBMCs. CDR3 loop: CASSLGRGNTGELFF. CDR3 nucleotide sequence: TGTGCCAGCAGCTTAGGCAGGGGAAACACCGGGGAGCTGTTTTTT.